One and the same sample provided the 12 T cell receptor beta chains below, sequenced in a study of T cells in Graves' hyperthyroidism and ophthalmopathy. TCR beta CDR3 sequences were amplified from RNA transcripts. During a first-round RT-PCR of the TCR CDR3, the HTBI primer set was used. TCRdb re-called the multiplex PCR reads through MiXCR, storing one row per CDR3 protein. The top ten hold more than 6% of the sample, which has nearly 600,000 distinct CDR3 sequences, 14% seen once. The sequencing sample was made of blood. Receptors originate from a woman between 18 and 29 years old with Graves' ophthalmopathy.

This sequence joins TRBV20-1 and TRBJ2-1, with 10 nucleotides matching TRBD2. Trimming took 1 base from V and 8 from J; bases not matched to a gene: 5. Germline CDR1 reads DFQATT; CDR2 reads SNEGSKA (reference sequence). The CDR3 length is 14 residues. The CDR3, as DNA: TGCAGTGCTAGAGGGCTAGCGGGAGTGGATGAGCAGTTCTTC. Residues: CSARGLAGVDEQFF.

The table lists this clonotype with many counts. The rearrangement links TRBV6-1 to TRBJ2-7; tentatively, D is TRBD1 (6 bases). This CDR3 is 15 amino acids long. Germline values: CDR1 MNHNS, CDR2 SASEGT. The germline V and J ends were trimmed by 5 bases and 2 bases, with 16 bases remaining between them. The CDR3 here is CASSYPSQGTYEQYF. In DNA, the CDR3 is TGTGCCAGCAGTTATCCCTCCCAGGGGACCTACGAGCAGTACTTC.

Details on this clonotype: This could be a read error, since a much larger clone is one nucleotide away. The chain carries TRBV7-3 and TRBJ2-5, with TRBD1 identical over 11 bases. The tail of the sequence fits TRBJ2-1 better, so the J call may be wrong. Germline V CDR1 and CDR2: SGHTA, FQGTGA. CDR3 size: 20 residues. DNA of the CDR3: TGTGCCAGCAGCAGAAAATGGACAGGGGGCCTACTGGCCATCGAAGAGACCCAGTTCTTC. Translated, it gives CASSRKWTGGLLAIEETQFF.

This clonotype occurred a few times. The chain joins TRBV28 to TRBJ2-7; maybe TRBD2 (7 bases). Trimming cost V 5 bases and J 4 bases, with 21 bases left between them. Germline V gene lookup returns CDR1 MDHEN and CDR2 SYDVKM. The CDR3 consists of 16 residues. In DNA, the CDR3 is TGTGCCAGCAGTCCCCAGAGGGGGAGGGCCTCGTACGAGCAGTACTTC. Translation: CASSPQRGRASYEQYF. The variable domain in full, with the rest retrieved from reference TRBV28 and TRBJ2-7, is DVKVTQSSRYLVKRTGEKVFLECVQDMDHENMFWYRQDPGLGLRLIYFSYDVKMKEKGDIPEGYSVSREKKERFSLILESASTNQTSMYLCASSPQRGRASYEQYFGPGTRLTVT.

This clonotype was detected a few times. The chain links TRBV25-1 to TRBJ1-2; no clear D gene. Deletions cut 7 bases from V and 0 bases from J, with 12 bases between. The germline V gene encodes CDR1 MGHDK and CDR2 SYGVNS. The CDR3 length is 14 residues. The CDR3 nucleotides read TGTGCCAGCACCTCCCAGGAGGCTAACTATGGCTACACCTTC. Translation gives CASTSQEANYGYTF.

The J gene is TRBJ2-5, the V gene TRBV11-3, with 11 nucleotides matching TRBD2. The CDR3 contains 18 residues. Germline CDR1 reads SGHNT; CDR2 reads YENEEA. The J segment lost 2 bases and the V segment lost 5 bases, leaving 13 bases of the junction unmatched. The CDR3 DNA follows: TGTGCCAGCAGCGTCAGTTCAGTCGGACTAGCGGGTCAAGAGACCCAGTACTTC. It codes for CASSVSSVGLAGQETQYF.

This clonotype occurred many times. The chain is built from TRBV30 and TRBJ1-1; D is unresolved. Trimming removed 5 bases from V and 4 bases from J, with 11 bases in between. This CDR3 has 12 residues. Germline lookup yields CDR1 GTSNPN and CDR2 SVGIG (reference sequence). CDR3 residues: CAWGLRSTEAFF. CDR3 nucleotides: TGTGCCTGGGGGCTCCGGTCCACTGAAGCTTTCTTT.

This rearrangement joins TRBV7-9 to TRBJ1-1; the D is unclear. Germline V lookup: CDR1 SEHNR, CDR2 FQNEAQ (reference sequence). The CDR3 has 16 residues. The V end was cut by 8 bases, the J end by 3 bases, with 22 bases between. The CDR3 region has the DNA TGTGCCAGCCGGGGATATGGGCCTAGCTCCTACACTGAAGCTTTCTTT. Translating it yields CASRGYGPSSYTEAFF.

This clonotype was observed at least ten times. This chain links TRBV30 with TRBJ1-1, with D hard to call. The CDR3 has 11 residues. V was pared by 4 bases and J by 7 bases, with 10 bases between. The germline CDR1 and CDR2 sequences are GTSNPN and SVGIG (reference sequence). CDR3 nucleotides: TGTGCCTGGAATGCTCGCAATGAAGCTTTCTTT. This sequence encodes CAWNARNEAFF.

This clonotype appeared many times. The chain links TRBV28 to TRBJ2-2, with TRBD2 identical over 14 bases. V shed 5 bases, J shed 7 bases, and the junction held 15 bases outside the gene matches. Germline assignment: CDR1 MDHEN and CDR2 SYDVKM. The CDR3 is 19 amino acids. CDR3 protein: CASSQTSGRALGVLGELFF. The CDR3 region has the DNA TGTGCCAGCAGTCAGACTAGCGGGAGGGCCCTCGGAGTCCTCGGGGAGCTGTTTTTT.

This clonotype has only a few counts. The rearrangement joins TRBV28 to TRBJ2-2; 9 nucleotides match TRBD1. The ends lost 4 bases at V and 7 bases at J; junction bases unmatched: 10. The CDR3 length is 16 residues. Looked up from germline, CDR1 is MDHEN and CDR2 is SYDVKM. The CDR3 nucleotides are TGTGCCAGCAGTTCTCCGGGACAGGGTCTCAACGGGGAGCTGTTTTTT. Translated: CASSSPGQGLNGELFF. Based on the CDR3 plus reference TRBV28 and TRBJ2-2, the full variable domain is DVKVTQSSRYLVKRTGEKVFLECVQDMDHENMFWYRQDPGLGLRLIYFSYDVKMKEKGDIPEGYSVSREKKERFSLILESASTNQTSMYLCASSSPGQGLNGELFFGEGSRLTVL.

This clonotype occurred many times. J is TRBJ1-2 and V is TRBV27; possibly TRBD1 for D (5 bases). Germline V gene lookup returns CDR1 MNHEY and CDR2 SMNVEV (reference sequence). CDR3 length: 14 residues. V dropped 6 bases and J dropped 7 bases, with 18 bases sitting between them. In DNA, the CDR3 is TGTGCCAGCAGACGATTGGGGGACTCCGCTGGCTACACCTTC. This translates into CASRRLGDSAGYTF.